This TCR beta chain stems from a study of cytomegalovirus exposure and HLA in healthy donors. Separate from the 666-subject first cohort was the 120-subject validation cohort, to which the donors belonged. Whole-study results and caveats: In vitro, three CMV-associated chains proved specific for CMV antigens. High specificity and sensitivity for cytomegalovirus status were reported for the classifier.

Sequencing used immunoSEQ multiplex PCR; TCRdb keeps in-frame clones, though not all of them. This repertoire shows about 240,000 clones, around 85% found once; its top ten account for 0.95% to 1.5%. With 0 bases clipped from V and 4 bases from J, the junction kept 14 bases outside the gene matches. Germline CDR1 reads SGHRS; CDR2 reads YFSETQ. The CDR3 sequence is 19 residues long. Regarding this clone: The antigen remains unidentified.

Input material: PBMCs. The rearrangement joins TRBV5-1 to TRBJ2-2; 8 nucleotides agree with TRBD2. This TCR derives from a woman between 25 and 40 years old in good health and CMV-seropositive. The CDR3 reads CASSLEGLALTGGTGELFF. The CDR3 DNA follows: TGCGCCAGCAGCTTGGAAGGACTAGCACTTACGGGGGGCACCGGGGAGCTGTTTTTT.